The 22 T cell receptor beta chains given below trace back to one sample, sequenced in a study of T cell repertoires in cytomegalovirus infection. Each CDR3 protein gets one entry after TCRdb re-called the reads with MiXCR. The table has 750,000 to 950,000 distinct CDR3 sequences, under 35% seen once. Their cognate antigens are unknown. The sequences come from cultured CD8+ T cells from PBMCs, collected from culture after CMV antigen stimulation. These receptors were obtained from a human donor in good health (CMV status not recorded). Some clones in this sample may be carry-over from other donors' samples.

The chain is built from TRBV2 and TRBJ2-7, with a possible D match to TRBD1 (6 bases). The CDR3 runs 11 residues. V lost 9 bases to trimming and J lost 7 bases, with 13 bases between them. Germline V gene data show CDR1 as SNHLY and CDR2 as FYNNEI. In nucleotides, the CDR3 is TGTGCCAGGAAACAGGGTACGGAGCAGTACGTC. This codes for CARKQGTEQYV.

The chain recombines TRBV7-8 with TRBJ2-7, with TRBD1 matching 9 bases. Germline V gene data show CDR1 as SGHVS and CDR2 as FQNEAQ. The CDR3 runs 15 residues. With V trimmed by 1 base and J by 5 bases, 6 bases remained unmatched. The CDR3 nucleotides read TGTGCCAGCAGCTTAGGGTTCGGACAGGGGAACGAGCAGTACGTC. It encodes CASSLGFGQGNEQYV.

The rearrangement links TRBV6-6 to TRBJ2-5, with 7 bases lining up with TRBD2. CDR3 length: 16 amino acids. Losses at the gene ends were 4 bases for V and 1 base for J; bases not matched to a gene: 9. Germline CDR1 and CDR2: MNHNY and SVGAGI (reference sequence). Here the CDR3 DNA reads TGTGCCAGCAGTTCCTTGGAGCGGGGTTTCCAAGAGACCCAGTACTTC. This codes for CASSSLERGFQETQYF.

This clonotype was counted at least ten times. The V gene is TRBV7-8, the J gene TRBJ1-5; 7 bases line up with TRBD1. The CDR3 spans 18 residues. V gave up 1 base and J gave up 0 bases; unmatched junction bases: 9. Germline CDR1 SGHVS, CDR2 FQNEAQ. The CDR3 protein is CASSLGAGGHYSNQPQHF. Here the CDR3 DNA reads TGTGCCAGCAGCTTAGGGGCAGGGGGACACTATAGCAATCAGCCCCAGCATTTT.

This clonotype was counted between two and nine times. V usage is TRBV7-9 and J usage is TRBJ2-3, with TRBD2 matching 14 bases. Trimming at V came to 5 bases and at J to 6 bases, leaving 10 bases not matched to a gene. The CDR3 has 17 residues. Germline V lookup: CDR1 SEHNR, CDR2 FQNEAQ (reference sequence). The CDR3 DNA reads TGTGCCAGCAGCCCCCGGACTAGCGGGGGGCCAATGGATACGCAGTATTTT. This gives the protein CASSPRTSGGPMDTQYF.

This rearrangement joins TRBV6-2 or TRBV6-3 to TRBJ1-5; D is uncertain. CDR3 size: 15 residues. V lost 6 bases and J 0 bases, leaving 12 bases between the germline ends. Germline V gene sequence: CDR1 MNHEY, CDR2 SVGEGT. CDR3 DNA sequence: TGTGCCAGCAGCGCAACCGGACTTAGCAATCAGCCCCAGCATTTT. Translating gives CASSATGLSNQPQHF.

Many counts were recorded for this clonotype. V gene TRBV7-9 combines with J gene TRBJ2-5; possibly TRBD1 or TRBD2 for D (6 bases each). The CDR3 is 15 residues long. The germline V and J ends were trimmed by 1 base and 6 bases, with 15 bases remaining between them. Germline V gene sequence: CDR1 SEHNR, CDR2 FQNEAQ (reference sequence). CDR3 region: CASSLDDRRGKTQYF. The DNA for the CDR3 is TGTGCCAGCAGCTTAGATGACAGGCGGGGAAAGACCCAGTACTTC.

This CDR3 is CASSVGGQANYGYTF. CDR3 DNA: TGTGCCAGCAGCGTAGGAGGGCAAGCTAACTATGGCTACACCTTC. The chain employs TRBV9 and TRBJ1-2; D not certain. CDR3 length: 15 amino acids. Germline CDR1 is SGDLS and CDR2 is YYNGEE. Trimming removed 0 bases at V and 0 bases at J, with 9 bases between.

The chain has TRBV7-2 and TRBJ1-1, with TRBD1 matching over 7 bases. The CDR3 is made up of 13 amino acids. Per germline, CDR1 SGHTA and CDR2 FQGNSA. V shed 5 bases, J shed 7 bases, and the junction held 7 bases outside the gene matches. The CDR3 nucleotides read TGTGCCAGCAGCCCCGTGGGACAGAATGAAGCTTTCTTT. Its translation is CASSPVGQNEAFF.

The chain employs TRBV20-1 and TRBJ2-7, with D possibly TRBD2 on 5 matching bases. V was shortened by 3 bases and J by 1 base, with 16 bases between the two germline ends. Per the germline V gene, CDR1 is DFQATT and CDR2 is SNEGSKA (reference sequence). The length of the CDR3 is 15 residues. The CDR3 sequence is CSASSLQEESYEQYV. The CDR3 region has the DNA TGCAGTGCTAGCTCGCTCCAGGAGGAATCCTACGAGCAGTACGTC.

Points on this clonotype: The junction and the germline gene differ at one end; a read error may be behind it. The genes are TRBV20-1 and TRBJ2-1; TRBD1 aligns across 11 bases. The CDR3 is 18 residues long. Germline CDR1 reads DFQATT; CDR2 reads SNEGSKA (reference sequence). CDR3 in DNA: TGCAGTGCAAGAGGACAGGGGGCGATAGGGTGGGACTACAATGAGCAGTTCTTC. Amino acid sequence: CSARGQGAIGWDYNEQFF.

The V call is TRBV4-3, the J call TRBJ2-2, with 7 nucleotides matching TRBD1. The CDR3 runs to 17 residues. V dropped 3 bases and J dropped 1; count of bases not matched to a gene: 8. Germline loops: CDR1 LGHNA, CDR2 YSLEER. This CDR3 is CASSHPSGTVNTGELFF. For the CDR3, the DNA is TGCGCCAGCAGCCATCCCTCCGGGACAGTGAACACCGGGGAGCTGTTTTTT.

This clonotype was detected a few times. The chain couples TRBV28 to TRBJ1-2; D not resolved. The germline V gene encodes CDR1 MDHEN and CDR2 SYDVKM. The V end was cut by 7 bases, the J end by 7 bases, with 16 bases between. This CDR3 contains 13 residues. The chain's CDR3 is CASIDWRVGGYTF. DNA for the CDR3: TGTGCCAGCATAGATTGGAGGGTGGGTGGCTACACCTTC.

The rearrangement uses TRBV12-3 or TRBV12-4 and TRBJ2-3; TRBD1 might be the D (6 bases). CDR3 length equals 15 residues. The germline V and J ends were trimmed by 6 bases and 2 bases, with 15 bases remaining between them. The CDR3, as DNA: TGTGCCAGCAGACCCCAACAGGGTGCCACAGATACGCAGTATTTT. This sequence encodes CASRPQQGATDTQYF.

The chain couples TRBV10-3 to TRBJ1-6, with 10 nucleotides matching TRBD1. Germline CDR1 and CDR2: ENHRY and SYGVKD. The CDR3 totals 18 residues. V lost 2 bases, J lost 8 bases, and 12 bases stayed unmatched. The CDR3 DNA reads TGTGCCATCAGTGAGCTCCCCATTCGGGGACAGGGGCATTCACCCCTCCACTTT. Its translation: CAISELPIRGQGHSPLHF.

The chain carries TRBV7-9 and TRBJ2-1; D is unresolved. From germline, CDR1 is SEHNR and CDR2 FQNEAQ (reference sequence). The CDR3 sequence is 14 residues long. Deletions cut 1 base from V and 5 bases from J, with 9 bases between. This chain's CDR3 is CASSLGAQHNEQFF. As DNA, the CDR3 is TGTGCCAGCAGCTTAGGGGCCCAGCACAATGAGCAGTTCTTC.

This chain connects TRBV19 to TRBJ1-4; D gene ambiguous. The germline V gene encodes CDR1 LNHDA and CDR2 SQIVND (reference sequence). The CDR3 has 13 amino acids. The V end lost 7 bases, the J end lost 8 bases, and 14 bases lay between the germline ends. CDR3 coding DNA: TGTGCCAGTATCGGTTCGGTCGACGAAAAACTGTTTTTT. Encoded protein: CASIGSVDEKLFF.

This clonotype was counted many times. CDR3 sequence (DNA): TGTGCCAGCAGCTCCCGAGGTGTCTCCTACGAGCAGTACTTC. Translating gives CASSSRGVSYEQYF. The rearrangement uses TRBV7-8 and TRBJ2-7, with unresolved D. Trimming shortened V by 4 bases and J by 0 bases, and 10 bases separated the two germline ends. Per the germline V gene, CDR1 is SGHVS and CDR2 is FQNEAQ. This CDR3 contains 14 residues.

The V call is TRBV19, the J call TRBJ2-1; 7 bases agree with TRBD2. The ends lost 3 bases at V and 4 bases at J; junction bases unmatched: 6. The CDR3 runs 15 residues. From germline, CDR1 is LNHDA and CDR2 SQIVND (reference sequence). As DNA, the CDR3 is TGTGCCAGTAGTATTGGAACTAGCGCATACAATGAGCAGTTCTTC. Its translation: CASSIGTSAYNEQFF.

The CDR3 DNA follows: TGTGCCAGCATCAGCGGGGGGGGCAGGGAGCAGTTCTTC. This gives the protein CASISGGGREQFF. The chain links TRBV7-4 to TRBJ2-1, with 10 bases identical to TRBD2. The germline CDR1 and CDR2 sequences are SGHVT and SQSDAQ. The CDR3 has 13 amino acids. Trimming removed 7 bases from V and 10 bases from J; junction bases left unmatched: 7.

This clonotype was seen just once. The CDR3 region has the DNA TGTGCCAGCGCTCCTGGGCAGACTGCTGTTCAGTACTTC. Its translation is CASAPGQTAVQYF. The chain recombines TRBV14 with TRBJ2-4, with D unclear. The CDR3 is 13 residues long. V was shortened by 8 bases and J by 11 bases, with 19 bases between the two germline ends. Germline CDR1 SGHDN, CDR2 FVKESK.

This clonotype occurred a few times. V and J are TRBV12-3 or TRBV12-4 and TRBJ1-5; D may be TRBD1 (5 bases). The CDR3 spans 15 residues. The V end lost 6 bases, the J end lost 0 bases, and 12 bases lay between the germline ends. CDR3 bases: TGTGCCAGCAGGCTGACAGCAAATAGCAATCAGCCCCAGCATTTT. Its protein is CASRLTANSNQPQHF.